The next 28 T cell receptor beta chains were all read from a single sample in a study of blood T cells in healthy people across ages. The second PCR ran roughly 6 to 11 cycles with a sample-barcoded 5' primer and J-beta primers. TCRdb reprocessed the 5' RACE reads via MiXCR and lists one record per CDR3 protein. The profile shows some 1.7 million distinct CDR3 sequences, roughly 27% of them singletons. The specimen sequenced was blood. All receptors come from a woman in her 30s in good health.

Many counts were recorded for this clonotype. The chain joins TRBV7-6 to TRBJ2-1, with 7 bases that match TRBD2. This CDR3 contains 18 residues. CDR1 is SGHVS and CDR2 is FNYEAQ in the germline V gene. Trimming cost V 1 base and J 3 bases; bases outside gene matches: 12. CDR3 nucleotide sequence: TGTGCCAGCAGCTTAGGCCTAGCGGTGGACGAGGGCTACAATGAGCAGTTCTTC. As protein: CASSLGLAVDEGYNEQFF.

This clonotype was seen a handful of times. This chain joins TRBV20-1 and TRBJ1-2, with TRBD1 matching over 10 bases. The length of the CDR3 is 12 residues. The V gene end was trimmed by 5 bases and the J gene end by 13 bases; junction bases not matched to a gene: 10. The germline V gene encodes CDR1 DFQATT and CDR2 SNEGSKA (reference sequence). The CDR3 DNA reads as TGCAGTGCTTGGGGACAGGGGCTAATCCCCACCTTC. Translation: CSAWGQGLIPTF.

This clonotype was seen a few times. The gene calls are TRBV14 and TRBJ2-7; 9 positions match TRBD1. In germline, CDR1 is SGHDN, CDR2 FVKESK. There are 15 residues in the CDR3. Losses at the gene ends were 4 bases for V and 2 bases for J; bases not matched to a gene: 6. CDR3 DNA sequence: TGTGCCAGCAGCCGAATACAGGGGGCCCCCTACGAGCAGTACTTC. Translated, it gives CASSRIQGAPYEQYF.

The rearrangement uses TRBV11-2 and TRBJ2-1; 11 bases agree with TRBD2. With 4 bases clipped from V and 15 bases from J, the junction kept 11 bases outside the gene matches. The CDR3 spans 14 residues. CDR1 is SGHAT and CDR2 is FQNNGV in the germline V gene. The chain's CDR3 is CASSYRGPTSGRFF. Written as DNA, the CDR3 is TGTGCCAGCAGCTATCGTGGTCCCACTAGCGGGAGGTTCTTC.

This clonotype was detected a few times. The J gene is TRBJ2-7, the V gene TRBV10-3; maybe TRBD1 (7 bases). V gave up 2 bases and J gave up 2 bases, with 13 bases separating them. This CDR3 spans 15 amino acids. The germline gives CDR1 ENHRY, CDR2 SYGVKD. The chain's CDR3 is CAISEGGGLTYEQYF. The CDR3, as DNA: TGTGCCATCAGTGAGGGAGGGGGCTTGACCTACGAGCAGTACTTC.

The chain links TRBV12-3 or TRBV12-4 to TRBJ2-1; a possible D gene is TRBD2 (6 bases). The CDR3 has 15 amino acids. V gave up 7 bases and J gave up 6 bases, with 19 bases separating them. The CDR3 loop is CASNLGGRYINEQFF. DNA of the CDR3: TGTGCCAGCAATCTAGGAGGGAGATACATCAATGAGCAGTTCTTC.

This clonotype has more than one count but fewer than ten. The rearrangement uses TRBV6-6 and TRBJ1-1; TRBD1 matches at 8 bases. CDR1 and CDR2 (germline): MNHNY, SVGAGI (reference sequence). Trimming took 0 bases from V and 7 from J; bases not matched to a gene: 4. CDR3 size: 14 residues. The CDR3, as DNA: TGTGCCAGCAGTTACTCAAGACAGGGGAATGAAGCTTTCTTT. This encodes CASSYSRQGNEAFF.

This clonotype has only a few counts. The V call is TRBV27, the J call TRBJ1-6, with unresolved D. V was cut by 8 bases and J by 6 bases, with 14 bases left in between. CDR3 length: 14 residues. Germline CDR1 is MNHEY and CDR2 is SMNVEV (reference sequence). The CDR3 DNA reads as TGTGCCAGCCACTACGGACGGATTAATTCACCCCTCCACTTT. Translating gives CASHYGRINSPLHF.

This clonotype turned up a few times. V usage is TRBV12-3 or TRBV12-4 and J usage is TRBJ2-5; 10 bases are a match to TRBD2. The CDR3 covers 14 residues. The J segment lost 4 bases and the V segment lost 10 bases, leaving 9 bases of the junction unmatched. For the CDR3, the DNA is TGTGCCACCGCCCGCAGCGGGGGGGGAGAGACCCAGTACTTC. It codes for CATARSGGGETQYF.

A note on this clonotype: A junction boundary mismatches the germline segment, possibly from a read error. This chain joins TRBV20-1 and TRBJ2-5, with D maybe TRBD2 (5 bases). Germline V CDR1 and CDR2: DFQATT, SNEGSKA (reference sequence). This CDR3 has 12 residues. CDR3 protein: CSASYPGETKYF. As DNA, the CDR3 is TGCAGTGCTAGCTACCCCGGGGAGACCAAGTACTTC.

Here the CDR3 DNA reads TGTGCCAGCAGGGTACTAGCGGGGGTGACCGGGGAGCTGTTTTTT. This codes for CASRVLAGVTGELFF. The rearrangement joins TRBV6-6 to TRBJ2-2; 11 bases agree with TRBD2. Germline assignment: CDR1 MNHNY and CDR2 SVGAGI (reference sequence). CDR3 size: 15 residues. V trimming: 6 bases; J trimming: 5 bases; junction bases outside the gene matches: 5.

This chain joins TRBV5-1 and TRBJ2-1; 7 nucleotides line up with TRBD1. The CDR3 contains 13 residues. V lost 2 bases and J lost 6; bases outside the gene matches: 2. CDR1 is SGHRS, CDR2 YFSETQ, per germline. Here the CDR3 reads CASSFPGGNEQFF. The CDR3 bases are TGCGCCAGCAGCTTTCCAGGGGGCAATGAGCAGTTCTTC.

This clonotype was recorded at least ten times. Germline and junction disagree at one end, which may indicate a read error. The CDR3 loop is CAISRDSQKTQYF. Written as DNA, the CDR3 is TGTGCCATCAGTAGGGACTCCCAAAAGACCCAGTACTTC. The chain uses TRBV10-3 and TRBJ2-5, with D maybe TRBD2 (6 bases). The CDR3 covers 13 residues. Germline V gene data show CDR1 as ENHRY and CDR2 as SYGVKD.

Regarding this clonotype: Mismatch with germline at one junction end may stem from a read error. The gene calls are TRBV6-5 and TRBJ2-3; unclear D gene. Germline CDR1 and CDR2: MNHEY and SVGAGI. The CDR3 runs to 14 residues. The CDR3 DNA follows: TGTGCCAGCAGGCCATCCCCGGGCACTGATACGCAGTATTTT. Translated: CASRPSPGTDTQYF.

In this sample, this clonotype turned up many times. The chain has TRBV29-1 and TRBJ1-1; D is perhaps TRBD1 (5 bases). The CDR3 covers 11 residues. Germline CDR1 SQVTM, CDR2 ANQGSEA. The V and J ends lost 6 bases and 10 bases respectively, with 15 bases between them. CDR3 loop: CSVGDGATAFF. In nucleotides, the CDR3 is TGCAGCGTAGGAGACGGGGCAACAGCTTTCTTT.

The chain employs TRBV6-5 and TRBJ2-5, with TRBD2 matching 11 bases. V gave up 6 bases and J gave up 6 bases; unmatched junction bases: 9. This CDR3 has 15 residues. Germline V gene lookup returns CDR1 MNHEY and CDR2 SVGAGI. The CDR3 bases are TGTGCCAGCAGCGTAGCGGGGGGGCTTGGGAAGACCCAGTACTTC. Translated: CASSVAGGLGKTQYF.

The rearrangement joins TRBV7-3 to TRBJ2-1; 8 bases agree with TRBD1. V trimming: 4 bases; J trimming: 7 bases; junction bases outside the gene matches: 9. Germline CDR1 SGHTA, CDR2 FQGTGA. The CDR3 consists of 15 residues. The DNA of the CDR3 is TGTGCCAGCAGCTCCCCAGGGGGCGCATCGAATGAGCAGTTCTTC. This translates into CASSSPGGASNEQFF. The whole variable domain, remainder taken from reference TRBV7-3 and TRBJ2-1, is GAGVSQTPSNKVTEKGKYVELRCDPISGHTALYWYRQSLGQGPEFLIYFQGTGAADDSGLPNDRFFAVRPEGSVSTLKIQRTERGDSAVYLCASSSPGGASNEQFFGPGTRLTVL.

The chain links TRBV20-1 to TRBJ1-1; D may be TRBD1 (5 bases). This CDR3 has 14 amino acids. Germline V lookup: CDR1 DFQATT, CDR2 SNEGSKA (reference sequence). V was shortened by 5 bases and J by 1 base, with 14 bases between the two germline ends. The CDR3 loop reads CSAGTAGRNTEAFF. CDR3 sequence (DNA): TGCAGTGCTGGGACCGCGGGCAGGAACACTGAAGCTTTCTTT.

This clonotype was counted a few times. The chain joins TRBV28 to TRBJ1-1; 7 nucleotides agree with TRBD1. Unmatched junction bases numbered 9, after V lost 3 bases and J lost 5 bases. This CDR3 is 15 amino acids long. CDR1 and CDR2 from the germline V gene are MDHEN and SYDVKM. The CDR3 here is CASSFPDRVGTEAFF. The CDR3, as DNA: TGTGCCAGCAGTTTCCCCGACAGGGTCGGAACTGAAGCTTTCTTT. Using reference TRBV28 and TRBJ1-1 for the parts outside the CDR3, the full variable domain is DVKVTQSSRYLVKRTGEKVFLECVQDMDHENMFWYRQDPGLGLRLIYFSYDVKMKEKGDIPEGYSVSREKKERFSLILESASTNQTSMYLCASSFPDRVGTEAFFGQGTRLTVV.

The chain is built from TRBV5-4 and TRBJ2-3; 11 positions agree with TRBD2. The germline V gene encodes CDR1 SGHNT and CDR2 YYREEE (reference sequence). V lost 0 bases, J lost 0 bases, and 6 bases stayed unmatched. This CDR3 contains 18 residues. The CDR3 bases are TGTGCCAGCAGCTTGGATACTAGCGGGGGTTCTAGCACAGATACGCAGTATTTT. Amino acids: CASSLDTSGGSSTDTQYF.

This clonotype was recorded at least ten times. V is TRBV7-3 and J is TRBJ1-2; maybe TRBD1 (5 bases). The V gene's germline CDR1 is SGHTA and CDR2 FQGTGA. Between the trimmed V and J ends, which lost 1 base and 4 bases, there was a span of 16 bases. The CDR3 extends over 16 amino acids. The CDR3 sequence is CASSLKLQTASYGYTF. CDR3 nucleotides: TGTGCCAGCAGCTTAAAACTGCAGACAGCAAGCTATGGCTACACCTTC.

A few counts support this clonotype. This chain links TRBV10-3 with TRBJ2-5, with 9 bases fitting TRBD1. Germline assignment: CDR1 ENHRY and CDR2 SYGVKD. The CDR3 spans 13 residues. V lost 6 bases to trimming and J lost 11 bases; unmatched junction nucleotides: 10. The CDR3 coding sequence is TGTGCCATCAGACAGGGGGCGCGGGATGAGCAGTACTTC. Its translation is CAIRQGARDEQYF.

The V gene is TRBV3-1, the J gene TRBJ1-1, with D possibly TRBD1 on 5 matching bases. Per the germline V gene, CDR1 is LGHDT and CDR2 is YNNKEL (reference sequence). The length of the CDR3 is 15 residues. V lost 1 base and J lost 3, with 12 bases in between. The CDR3 sequence: CASSQVWGGDTEAFF. CDR3 DNA sequence: TGTGCCAGCAGCCAAGTTTGGGGCGGGGACACTGAAGCTTTCTTT.

The sample holds many counts of this clonotype. V is TRBV7-9 and J is TRBJ2-7, with D unresolved. CDR1 and CDR2 (germline): SEHNR, FQNEAQ (reference sequence). The V end lost 4 bases, the J end lost 2 bases, and 12 bases lay between the germline ends. The CDR3 loop spans 14 amino acids. The CDR3 nucleotides read TGTGCCAGCAGCTACGAACACAACCCCTACGAGCAGTACTTC. It encodes CASSYEHNPYEQYF.

The V gene is TRBV24-1, the J gene TRBJ2-1; 10 nucleotides match TRBD2. The CDR3 has 13 amino acids. J was trimmed by 14 bases and V by 1 base; bases with no gene match: 4. Germline V gives CDR1 KGHDR, CDR2 SFDVKD. The CDR3 reads CATSDFAAGGEFF. CDR3 coding DNA: TGTGCCACCAGTGATTTTGCAGCGGGAGGGGAGTTCTTC.

This clonotype has at least ten counts. The rearrangement joins TRBV2 to TRBJ2-1, with 7 bases aligning to TRBD1. The V segment lost 10 bases and the J segment 2 bases; nucleotides outside the gene matches: 5. The CDR3 is made up of 13 amino acids. Germline V gene lookup returns CDR1 SNHLY and CDR2 FYNNEI. In nucleotides, the CDR3 is TGTGCCACCCGACAGGGAGCCTACAATGAGCAGTTCTTC. Translation gives CATRQGAYNEQFF.

This clonotype was seen a handful of times. The rearrangement links TRBV5-1 to TRBJ2-7, with D unresolved. The germline V gene encodes CDR1 SGHRS and CDR2 YFSETQ. V was clipped by 0 bases and J by 5 bases, with 15 bases between them. The CDR3 runs to 15 residues. The CDR3 DNA reads TGCGCCAGCAGCTTGGACTCGCCCTCCCTGGACGAGCAGTACTTC. This sequence encodes CASSLDSPSLDEQYF.

The genes are TRBV11-2 and TRBJ2-1, with TRBD1 matching 9 bases. This CDR3 region has 16 residues. Trimming cost V 6 bases and J 0 bases; bases outside gene matches: 6. Germline V gene data show CDR1 as SGHAT and CDR2 as FQNNGV. CDR3 loop: CASSDSTGGSYNEQFF. The CDR3 DNA follows: TGTGCCAGCAGTGACTCGACAGGGGGCTCCTACAATGAGCAGTTCTTC.